These 10 T cell receptor beta chains were all obtained from the same sample, sequenced in a study of a mutant IDH1 vaccine in newly diagnosed glioma. No antigens are known for them. Time point noted: week 11, during vaccination. It was 300 ug of mutant IDH1 20-mer peptide that made up each vaccine dose, given with topical imiquimod. Profiling relied on immunoSEQ multiplex PCR, and the TCRdb table lists in-frame clones only, not all of them. The sample has roughly 57,000 clones, around 89% seen once. Sequences were derived from PBMCs, sampled from a glioma patient whose treatment included an IDH1 peptide vaccine. These receptors were collected from a man between 35 and 55 years old with glioma.

V is TRBV28 and J is TRBJ1-1, with 9 nucleotides matching TRBD1. There are 14 residues in the CDR3. The germline gives CDR1 MDHEN, CDR2 SYDVKM. V lost 6 bases, J lost 4 bases, and 6 bases stayed unmatched. The CDR3 bases are TGTGCCAGCAGGAGACAGGGGGTAAGCACTGAAGCTTTCTTT. It specifies CASRRQGVSTEAFF.

This chain's CDR3 is CASSDLGGAAESDTQYF. CDR3 nucleotide sequence: TGTGCCAGCAGTGATCTAGGGGGGGCGGCAGAATCAGATACGCAGTATTTT. The chain has TRBV2 and TRBJ2-3, with TRBD2 as a possible D gene (7 bases). This CDR3 is built from 17 residues. Germline V gives CDR1 SNHLY, CDR2 FYNNEI. Trimming cost V 3 bases and J 4 bases, with 20 bases left between them.

J is TRBJ2-3 and V is TRBV28; D remains unclear. Germline CDR1 and CDR2: MDHEN and SYDVKM. The CDR3 consists of 15 residues. V lost 6 bases to trimming and J lost 4 bases, with 17 bases between them. CDR3 nucleotide sequence: TGTGCCAGCAGCTACGTCAACCGGCGCCCAGATACGCAGTATTTT. Its translation: CASSYVNRRPDTQYF.

The chain joins TRBV15 to TRBJ1-2, with 9 bases fitting TRBD1. The CDR3 extends over 14 amino acids. Trimming removed 5 bases from V and 3 bases from J; junction bases left unmatched: 4. CDR1 LNHNV and CDR2 YYDKDF come from the germline V gene (reference sequence). The CDR3, as DNA: TGTGCCACCAGCGCTCGGACAGGGGACTATGGCTACACCTTC. Translating it yields CATSARTGDYGYTF. The full variable domain, completed using reference TRBV15 and TRBJ1-2, is DAMVIQNPRYQVTQFGKPVTLSCSQTLNHNVMYWYQQKSSQAPKLLFHYYDKDFNNEADTPDNFQSRRPNTSFCFLDIRSPGLGDTAMYLCATSARTGDYGYTFGSGTRLTVV.

The chain carries TRBV30 and TRBJ1-2; 10 bases match TRBD1. V dropped 8 bases and J dropped 5; count of bases not matched to a gene: 8. CDR3 size: 13 residues. CDR1 is GTSNPN and CDR2 is SVGIG in the germline V gene (reference sequence). DNA for the CDR3: TGTGCCACGGACAGGGGGGGTTCTTATGGCTACACCTTC. Translated, it gives CATDRGGSYGYTF.

This clone was counted a single time. The chain employs TRBV6-5 and TRBJ1-2, with D possibly TRBD1 on 5 matching bases. Germline CDR1 is MNHEY and CDR2 is SVGAGI. The CDR3 spans 13 residues. Trimming removed 6 bases from V and 4 bases from J, with 12 bases in between. CDR3 protein: CASSPPGPYGYTF. Here the CDR3 DNA reads TGTGCCAGCAGCCCTCCAGGGCCCTATGGCTACACCTTC.

The genes are TRBV18 and TRBJ2-1, with 12 bases aligning to TRBD1. Looked up from germline, CDR1 is KGHSH and CDR2 is LQKENI. V dropped 3 bases and J dropped 7; count of bases not matched to a gene: 4. The CDR3 spans 15 residues. CDR3 sequence: CASSPGTGGRNEQFF. For the CDR3, the DNA is TGTGCCAGCTCACCTGGGACAGGGGGCAGGAATGAGCAGTTCTTC.

This CDR3 reads CASSPRSGSYNEQFF. CDR3 sequence (DNA): TGTGCCAGCAGCCCTAGATCGGGATCCTACAATGAGCAGTTCTTC. This sequence joins TRBV11-3 and TRBJ2-1, with a possible D match to TRBD2 (5 bases). The CDR3 spans 15 residues. Trimming pared 5 bases from V and 1 base from J, leaving 12 bases between. CDR1 is SGHNT and CDR2 is YENEEA in the germline V gene.

This clone occurred a few times. This chain uses TRBV28 with TRBJ2-7, with no clear D. The CDR3 is 16 amino acids. Trimming removed 10 bases at V and 4 bases at J, with 26 bases between. Per germline, CDR1 MDHEN and CDR2 SYDVKM. CDR3 sequence (DNA): TGTGCCACATCCGTTGACAAGGTCTTTCAAAAGTACGAGCAGTACGTC. Its translation: CATSVDKVFQKYEQYV.

The V and J genes are TRBV6-5 and TRBJ2-7; TRBD2 matches 8 bases. V lost 6 bases, J lost 1 base, and 5 bases stayed unmatched. Germline assignment: CDR1 MNHEY and CDR2 SVGAGI. The length of the CDR3 is 14 residues. The CDR3 spells CASRNLAGSYEQYF. CDR3 sequence (DNA): TGTGCCAGCAGGAACTTAGCGGGGTCCTACGAGCAGTACTTC.